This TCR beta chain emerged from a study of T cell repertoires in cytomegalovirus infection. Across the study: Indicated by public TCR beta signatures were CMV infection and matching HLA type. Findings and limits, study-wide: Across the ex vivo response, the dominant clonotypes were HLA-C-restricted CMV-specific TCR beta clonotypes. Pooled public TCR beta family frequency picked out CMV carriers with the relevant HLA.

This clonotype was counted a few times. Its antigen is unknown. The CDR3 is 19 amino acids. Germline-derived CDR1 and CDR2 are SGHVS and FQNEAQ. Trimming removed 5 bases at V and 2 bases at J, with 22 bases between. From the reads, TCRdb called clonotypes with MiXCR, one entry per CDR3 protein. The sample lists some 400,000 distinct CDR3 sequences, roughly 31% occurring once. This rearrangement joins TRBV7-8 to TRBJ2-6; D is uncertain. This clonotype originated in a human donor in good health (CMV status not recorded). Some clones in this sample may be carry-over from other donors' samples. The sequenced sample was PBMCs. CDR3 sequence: CASSPRALLGWTGANVLTF. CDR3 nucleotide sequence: TGTGCCAGCAGCCCAAGGGCCCTCTTAGGTTGGACTGGGGCCAACGTCCTGACTTTC.